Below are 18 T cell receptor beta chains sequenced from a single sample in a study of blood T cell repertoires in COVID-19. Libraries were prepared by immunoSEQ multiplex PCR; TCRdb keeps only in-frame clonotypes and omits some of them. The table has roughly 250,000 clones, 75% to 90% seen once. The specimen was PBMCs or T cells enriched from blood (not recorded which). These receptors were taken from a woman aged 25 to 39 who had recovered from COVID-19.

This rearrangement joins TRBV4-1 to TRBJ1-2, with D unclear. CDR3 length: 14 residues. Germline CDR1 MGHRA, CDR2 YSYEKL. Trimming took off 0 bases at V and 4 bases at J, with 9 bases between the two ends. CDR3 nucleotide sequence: TGCGCCAGCAGCCAAGATGGAGGAGGCTATGGCTACACCTTC. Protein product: CASSQDGGGYGYTF.

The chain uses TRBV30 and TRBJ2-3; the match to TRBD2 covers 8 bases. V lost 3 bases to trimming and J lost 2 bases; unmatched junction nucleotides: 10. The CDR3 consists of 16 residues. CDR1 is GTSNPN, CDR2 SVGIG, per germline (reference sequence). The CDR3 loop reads CAWRLTAGGPTDTQYF. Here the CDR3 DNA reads TGTGCCTGGAGGTTAACGGCGGGGGGCCCCACAGATACGCAGTATTTT.

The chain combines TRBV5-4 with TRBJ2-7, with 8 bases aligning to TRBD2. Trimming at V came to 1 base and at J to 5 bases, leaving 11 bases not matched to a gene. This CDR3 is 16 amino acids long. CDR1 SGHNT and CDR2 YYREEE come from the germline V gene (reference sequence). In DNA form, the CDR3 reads TGTGCCAGCAGCTTGAAGCGGGGGCTCCGGAGGGACGAGCAGTACTTC. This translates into CASSLKRGLRRDEQYF.

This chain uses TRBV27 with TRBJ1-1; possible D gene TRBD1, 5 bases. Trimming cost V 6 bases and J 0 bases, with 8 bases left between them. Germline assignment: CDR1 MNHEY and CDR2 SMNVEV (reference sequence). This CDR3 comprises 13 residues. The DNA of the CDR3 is TGTGCCAGCAGGACCAGGGTGAACACTGAAGCTTTCTTT. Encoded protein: CASRTRVNTEAFF.

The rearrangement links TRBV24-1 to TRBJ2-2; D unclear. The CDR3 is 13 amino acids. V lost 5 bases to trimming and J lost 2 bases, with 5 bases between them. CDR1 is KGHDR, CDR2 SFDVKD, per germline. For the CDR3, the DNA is TGTGCCACCAGTGGTAGAAACACCGGGGAGCTGTTTTTT. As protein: CATSGRNTGELFF.

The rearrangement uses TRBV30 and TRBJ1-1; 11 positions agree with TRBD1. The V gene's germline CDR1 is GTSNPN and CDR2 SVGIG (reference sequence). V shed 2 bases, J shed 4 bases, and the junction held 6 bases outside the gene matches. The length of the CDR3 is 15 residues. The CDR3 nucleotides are TGTGCCTGGAGTTTCCGCGGGACAGGGGGCACTGAAGCTTTCTTT. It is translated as CAWSFRGTGGTEAFF. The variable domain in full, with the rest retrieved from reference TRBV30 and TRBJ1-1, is SQTIHQWPATLVQPVGSPLSLECTVEGTSNPNLYWYRQAAGRGLQLLFYSVGIGQISSEVPQNLSASRPQDRQFILSSKKLLLSDSGFYLCAWSFRGTGGTEAFFGQGTRLTVV.

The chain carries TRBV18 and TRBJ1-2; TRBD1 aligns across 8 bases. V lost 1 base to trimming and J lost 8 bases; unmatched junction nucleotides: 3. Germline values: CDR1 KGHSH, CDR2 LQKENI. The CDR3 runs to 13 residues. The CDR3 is CASSPQTGEGYTF. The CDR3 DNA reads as TGTGCCAGCTCACCACAGACAGGGGAGGGCTACACCTTC.

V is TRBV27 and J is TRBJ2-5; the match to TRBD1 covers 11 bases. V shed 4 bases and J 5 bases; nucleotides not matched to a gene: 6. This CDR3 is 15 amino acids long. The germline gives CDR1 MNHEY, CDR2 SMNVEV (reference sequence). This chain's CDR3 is CASSSGQGVKETQYF. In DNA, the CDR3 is TGTGCCAGCAGTTCGGGACAGGGGGTTAAGGAGACCCAGTACTTC.

CDR3 DNA sequence: TGCAGCGTTTCCAGGACTAGCGGGACGTTCTACAATGAGCAGTTCTTC. Translation: CSVSRTSGTFYNEQFF. V and J are TRBV29-1 and TRBJ2-1, with 12 nucleotides matching TRBD2. There are 16 residues in the CDR3. V trimming: 5 bases; J trimming: 3 bases; junction bases outside the gene matches: 8. Germline loops: CDR1 SQVTM, CDR2 ANQGSEA.

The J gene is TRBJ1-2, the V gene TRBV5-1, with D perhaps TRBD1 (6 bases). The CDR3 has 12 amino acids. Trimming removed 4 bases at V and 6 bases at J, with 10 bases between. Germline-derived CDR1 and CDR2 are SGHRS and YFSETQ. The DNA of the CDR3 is TGCGCCAGCAGCGAGCAGGGGAATGGCTACACCTTC. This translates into CASSEQGNGYTF.

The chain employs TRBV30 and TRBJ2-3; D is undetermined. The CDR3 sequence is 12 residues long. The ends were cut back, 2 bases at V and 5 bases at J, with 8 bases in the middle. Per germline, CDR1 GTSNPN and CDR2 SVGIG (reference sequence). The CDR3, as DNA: TGTGCCTGGAGTCCACCAGGAGATACGCAGTATTTT. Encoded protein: CAWSPPGDTQYF.

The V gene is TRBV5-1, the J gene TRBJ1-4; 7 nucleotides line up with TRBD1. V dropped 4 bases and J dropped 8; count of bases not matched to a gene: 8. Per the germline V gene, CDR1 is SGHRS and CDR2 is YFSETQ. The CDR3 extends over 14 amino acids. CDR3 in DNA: TGCGCCAGCAGCCTGACGACAGGGAACGAAAAACTGTTTTTT. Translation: CASSLTTGNEKLFF.

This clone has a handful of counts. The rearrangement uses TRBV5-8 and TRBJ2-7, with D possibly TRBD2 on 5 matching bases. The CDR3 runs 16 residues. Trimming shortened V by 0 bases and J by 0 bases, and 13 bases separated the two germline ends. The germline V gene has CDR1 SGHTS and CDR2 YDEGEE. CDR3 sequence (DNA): TGTGCCAGCAGCTTGGGCCCCGGGGAGAGCTCCTACGAGCAGTACTTC. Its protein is CASSLGPGESSYEQYF.

CDR3 in amino acids: CASSFSGGKETQYF. The CDR3, as DNA: TGTGCCAGCAGTTTTAGCGGGGGGAAGGAGACCCAGTACTTC. V and J are TRBV6-5 and TRBJ2-5; 10 nucleotides agree with TRBD2. This CDR3 region has 14 residues. V trimming: 4 bases; J trimming: 5 bases; junction bases outside the gene matches: 4. Germline V gene sequence: CDR1 MNHEY, CDR2 SVGAGI.

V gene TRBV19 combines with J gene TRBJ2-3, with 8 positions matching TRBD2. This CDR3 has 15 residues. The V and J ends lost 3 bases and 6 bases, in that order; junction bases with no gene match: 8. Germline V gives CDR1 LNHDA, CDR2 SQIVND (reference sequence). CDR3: CASSIPSGSADTQYF. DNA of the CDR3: TGTGCCAGTAGTATCCCCAGCGGGAGTGCGGATACGCAGTATTTT.

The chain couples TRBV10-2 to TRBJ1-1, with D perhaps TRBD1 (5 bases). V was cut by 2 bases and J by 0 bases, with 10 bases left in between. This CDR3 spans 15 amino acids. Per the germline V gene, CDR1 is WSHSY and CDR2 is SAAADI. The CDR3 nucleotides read TGCGCCAGCAGTGAGGCGGGGACCATGAACACTGAAGCTTTCTTT. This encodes CASSEAGTMNTEAFF.

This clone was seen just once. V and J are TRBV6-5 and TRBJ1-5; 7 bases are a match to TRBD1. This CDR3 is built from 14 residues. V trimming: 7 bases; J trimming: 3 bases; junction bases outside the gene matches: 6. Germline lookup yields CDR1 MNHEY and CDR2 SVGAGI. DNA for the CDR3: TGTGCCAGCAATTCAGGGGGTTTCAATCAGCCCCAGCATTTT. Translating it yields CASNSGGFNQPQHF.

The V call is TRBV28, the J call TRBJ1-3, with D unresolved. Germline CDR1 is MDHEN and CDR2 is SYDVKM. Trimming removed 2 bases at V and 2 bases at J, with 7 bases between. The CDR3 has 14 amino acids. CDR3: CASSLRGAGNTIYF. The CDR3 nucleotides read TGTGCCAGCAGTTTACGGGGAGCTGGAAACACCATATATTTT.